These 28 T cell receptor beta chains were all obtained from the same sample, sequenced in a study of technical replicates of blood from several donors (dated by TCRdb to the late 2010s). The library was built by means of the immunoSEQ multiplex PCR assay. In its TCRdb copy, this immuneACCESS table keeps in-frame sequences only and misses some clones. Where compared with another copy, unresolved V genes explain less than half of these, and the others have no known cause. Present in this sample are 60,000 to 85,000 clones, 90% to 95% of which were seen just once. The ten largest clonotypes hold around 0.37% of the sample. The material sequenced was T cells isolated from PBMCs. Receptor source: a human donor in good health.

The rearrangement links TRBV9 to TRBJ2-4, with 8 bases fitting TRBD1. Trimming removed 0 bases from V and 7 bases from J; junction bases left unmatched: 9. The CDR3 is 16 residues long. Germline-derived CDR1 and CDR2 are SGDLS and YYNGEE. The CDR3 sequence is CASSVGVTGVTNIQYF. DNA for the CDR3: TGTGCCAGCAGCGTAGGGGTGACAGGGGTTACGAACATTCAGTACTTC.

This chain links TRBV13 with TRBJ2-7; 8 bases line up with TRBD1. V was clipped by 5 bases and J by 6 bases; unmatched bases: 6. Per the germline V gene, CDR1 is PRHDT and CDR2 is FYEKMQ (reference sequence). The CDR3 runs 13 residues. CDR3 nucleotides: TGTGCCAGCAGCCCGGGACAGGTAGGCGAGCAGTACTTC. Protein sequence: CASSPGQVGEQYF.

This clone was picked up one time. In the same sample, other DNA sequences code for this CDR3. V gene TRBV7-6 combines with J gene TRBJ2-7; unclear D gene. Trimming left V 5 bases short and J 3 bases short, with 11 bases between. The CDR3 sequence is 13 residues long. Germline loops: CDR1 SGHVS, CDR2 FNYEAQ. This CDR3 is CASSPGPNYEQYF. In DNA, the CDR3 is TGTGCCAGCAGCCCGGGTCCTAACTACGAGCAGTACTTC.

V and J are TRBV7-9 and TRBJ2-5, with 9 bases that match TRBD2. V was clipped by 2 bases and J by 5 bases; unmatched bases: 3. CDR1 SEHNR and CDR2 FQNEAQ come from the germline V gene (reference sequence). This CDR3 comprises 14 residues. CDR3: CASSLLAGPETQYF. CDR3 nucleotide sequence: TGTGCCAGCAGCTTACTAGCGGGACCTGAGACCCAGTACTTC.

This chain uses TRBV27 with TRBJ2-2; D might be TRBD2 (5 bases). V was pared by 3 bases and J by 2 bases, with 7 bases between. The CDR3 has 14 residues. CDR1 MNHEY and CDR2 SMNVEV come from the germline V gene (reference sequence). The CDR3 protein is CASSFGVNTGELFF. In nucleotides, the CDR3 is TGTGCCAGCAGTTTCGGGGTAAACACCGGGGAGCTGTTTTTT.

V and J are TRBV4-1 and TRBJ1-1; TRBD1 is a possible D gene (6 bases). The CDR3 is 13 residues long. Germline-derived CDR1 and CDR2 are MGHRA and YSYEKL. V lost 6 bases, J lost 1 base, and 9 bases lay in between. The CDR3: CASSPRGNTEAFF. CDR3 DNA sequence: TGCGCCAGCAGTCCCAGGGGGAACACTGAAGCTTTCTTT.

The chain's CDR3 is CASSVTSGFRYEQYF. CDR3 bases: TGTGCCAGCAGCGTGACTAGCGGGTTCAGGTACGAGCAGTACTTC. The chain recombines TRBV5-6 with TRBJ2-7; 10 bases align to TRBD2. This CDR3 is built from 15 residues. The V and J ends lost 4 bases and 4 bases, in that order; junction bases with no gene match: 8. CDR1 is SGHDT and CDR2 is YYEEEE in the germline V gene.

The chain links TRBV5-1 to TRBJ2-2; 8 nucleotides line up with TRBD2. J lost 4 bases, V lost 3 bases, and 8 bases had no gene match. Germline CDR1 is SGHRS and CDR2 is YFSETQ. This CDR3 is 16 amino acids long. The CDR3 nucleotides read TGCGCCAGCAGCTCACATAGCGGGAATCGCACCGGGGAGCTGTTTTTT. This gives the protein CASSSHSGNRTGELFF.

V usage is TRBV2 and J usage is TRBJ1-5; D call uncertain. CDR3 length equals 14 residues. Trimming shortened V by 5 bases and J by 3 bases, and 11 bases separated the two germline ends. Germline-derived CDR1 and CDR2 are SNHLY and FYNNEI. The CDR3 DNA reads TGTGCCAGCAGTCTGGGCACATCCAATCAGCCCCAGCATTTT. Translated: CASSLGTSNQPQHF.

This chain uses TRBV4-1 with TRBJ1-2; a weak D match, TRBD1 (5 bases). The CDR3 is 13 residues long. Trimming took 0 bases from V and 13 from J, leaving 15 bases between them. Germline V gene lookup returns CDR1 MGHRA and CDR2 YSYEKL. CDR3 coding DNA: TGCGCCAGCAGCCAAGAGGGAGGGGATGAGGCCACCTTC. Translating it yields CASSQEGGDEATF.

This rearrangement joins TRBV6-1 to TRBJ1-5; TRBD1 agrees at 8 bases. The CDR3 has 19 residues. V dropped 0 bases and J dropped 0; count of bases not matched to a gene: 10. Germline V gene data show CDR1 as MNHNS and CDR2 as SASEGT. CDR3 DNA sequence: TGTGCCAGCAGTGAAGCTTTCGGGACAGGTTGGACTAGCAATCAGCCCCAGCATTTT. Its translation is CASSEAFGTGWTSNQPQHF.

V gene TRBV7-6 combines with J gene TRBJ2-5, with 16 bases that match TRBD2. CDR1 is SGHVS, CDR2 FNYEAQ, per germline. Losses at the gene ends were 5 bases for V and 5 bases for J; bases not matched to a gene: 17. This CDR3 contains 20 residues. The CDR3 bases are TGTGCCAGCAGCCTAGAACGGCCGGGACTAGCGGGAGGGCCTGTCGAGACCCAGTACTTC. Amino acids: CASSLERPGLAGGPVETQYF.

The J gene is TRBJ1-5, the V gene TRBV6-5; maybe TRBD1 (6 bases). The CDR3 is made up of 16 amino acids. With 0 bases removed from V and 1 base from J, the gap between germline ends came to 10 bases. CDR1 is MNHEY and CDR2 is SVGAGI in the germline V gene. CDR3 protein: CASSYSGTQSNQPQHF. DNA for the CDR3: TGTGCCAGCAGTTACTCAGGGACACAAAGCAATCAGCCCCAGCATTTT.

The CDR3 DNA reads TGCGCCAGCAGGCCTAGACAGGGGGCTAGCCAGCCCCAGCATTTT. Translated, it gives CASRPRQGASQPQHF. The rearrangement links TRBV23-1 to TRBJ1-5; 10 bases line up with TRBD1. TRBV23-1 is assigned to the ORF class and has an uncertain function. The CDR3 totals 15 residues. Germline trimming cut 6 bases from V and 7 bases from J; bases unmatched to any gene: 9.

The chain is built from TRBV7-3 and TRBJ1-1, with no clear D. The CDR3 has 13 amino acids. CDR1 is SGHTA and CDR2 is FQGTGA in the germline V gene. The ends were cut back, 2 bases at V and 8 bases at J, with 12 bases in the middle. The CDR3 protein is CASSLAYGWEAFF. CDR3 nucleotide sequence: TGTGCCAGCAGCTTAGCGTACGGGTGGGAAGCTTTCTTT.

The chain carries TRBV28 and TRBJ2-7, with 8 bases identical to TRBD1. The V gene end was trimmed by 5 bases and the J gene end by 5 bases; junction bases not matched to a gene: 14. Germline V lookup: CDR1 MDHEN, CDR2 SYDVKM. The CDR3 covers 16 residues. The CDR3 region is CASSRTGLVLINEQYF. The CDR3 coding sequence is TGTGCCAGCAGTAGGACAGGGCTTGTCTTGATTAACGAGCAGTACTTC.

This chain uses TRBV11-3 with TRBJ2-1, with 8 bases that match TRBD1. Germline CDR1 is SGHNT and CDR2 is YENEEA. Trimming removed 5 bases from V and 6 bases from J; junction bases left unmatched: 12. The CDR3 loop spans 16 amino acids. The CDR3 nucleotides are TGTGCCAGCAGCCCAAGGACAGGGAATCTCGTCAATGAGCAGTTCTTC. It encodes CASSPRTGNLVNEQFF.

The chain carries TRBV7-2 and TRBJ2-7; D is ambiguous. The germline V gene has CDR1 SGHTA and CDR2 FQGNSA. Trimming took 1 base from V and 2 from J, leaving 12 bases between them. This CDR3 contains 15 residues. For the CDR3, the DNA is TGTGCCAGCAGCTTAGTAGGCAGTCTAGCCTACGAGCAGTACTTC. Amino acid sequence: CASSLVGSLAYEQYF.

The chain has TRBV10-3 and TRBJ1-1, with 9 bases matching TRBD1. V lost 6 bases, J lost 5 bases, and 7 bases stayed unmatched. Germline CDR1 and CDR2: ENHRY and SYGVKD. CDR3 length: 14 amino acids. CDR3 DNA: TGTGCCATCAGCTCCGGGACAGGGAGAACTGAAGCTTTCTTT. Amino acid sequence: CAISSGTGRTEAFF.

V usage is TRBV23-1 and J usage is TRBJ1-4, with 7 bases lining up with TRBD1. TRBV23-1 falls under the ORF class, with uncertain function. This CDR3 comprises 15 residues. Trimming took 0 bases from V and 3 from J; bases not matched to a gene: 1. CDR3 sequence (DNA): TGCGCCAGCAGTCAATCCGGGACAGCTAATGAAAAACTGTTTTTT. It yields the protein CASSQSGTANEKLFF.

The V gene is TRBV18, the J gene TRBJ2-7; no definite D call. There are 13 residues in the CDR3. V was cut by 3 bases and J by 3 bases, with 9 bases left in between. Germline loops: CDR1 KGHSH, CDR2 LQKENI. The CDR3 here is CASSPGRFYEQYF. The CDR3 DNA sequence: TGTGCCAGCTCACCTGGCAGATTCTACGAGCAGTACTTC.

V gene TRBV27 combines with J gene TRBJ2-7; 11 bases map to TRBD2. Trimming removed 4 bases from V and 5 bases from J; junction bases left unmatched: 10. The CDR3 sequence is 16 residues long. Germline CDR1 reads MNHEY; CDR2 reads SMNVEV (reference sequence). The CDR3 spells CASSYTIAGGVDEQYF. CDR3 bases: TGTGCCAGCAGTTATACTATAGCGGGAGGGGTCGACGAGCAGTACTTC.

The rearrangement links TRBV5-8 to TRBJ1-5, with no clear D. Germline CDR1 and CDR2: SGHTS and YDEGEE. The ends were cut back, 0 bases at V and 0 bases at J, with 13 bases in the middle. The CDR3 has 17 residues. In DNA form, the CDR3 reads TGTGCCAGCAGCTTGGCCCTGGCCGAATATAGCAATCAGCCCCAGCATTTT. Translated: CASSLALAEYSNQPQHF.

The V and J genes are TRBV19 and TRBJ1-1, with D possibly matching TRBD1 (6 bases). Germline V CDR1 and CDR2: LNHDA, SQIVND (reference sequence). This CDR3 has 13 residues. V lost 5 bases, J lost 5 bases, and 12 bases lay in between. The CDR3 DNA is TGTGCCAGTAGTTGGACAGAGAGAACTGAAGCTTTCTTT. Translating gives CASSWTERTEAFF.

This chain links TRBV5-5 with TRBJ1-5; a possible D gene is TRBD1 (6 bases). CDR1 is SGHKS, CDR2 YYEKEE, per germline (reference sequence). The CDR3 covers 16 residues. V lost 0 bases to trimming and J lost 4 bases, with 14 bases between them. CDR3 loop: CASSLVRATGNQPQHF. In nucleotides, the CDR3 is TGTGCCAGCAGCTTGGTGAGGGCTACAGGGAATCAGCCCCAGCATTTT.

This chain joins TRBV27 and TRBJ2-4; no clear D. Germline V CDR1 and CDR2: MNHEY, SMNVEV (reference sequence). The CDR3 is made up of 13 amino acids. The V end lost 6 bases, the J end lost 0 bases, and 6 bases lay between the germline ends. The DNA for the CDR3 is TGTGCCAGCAGCAATTCAGCCAAAAACATTCAGTACTTC. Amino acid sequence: CASSNSAKNIQYF.

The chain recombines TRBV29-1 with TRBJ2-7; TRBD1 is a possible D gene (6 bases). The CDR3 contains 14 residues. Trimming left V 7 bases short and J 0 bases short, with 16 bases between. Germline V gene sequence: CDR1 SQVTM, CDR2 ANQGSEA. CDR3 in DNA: TGCAGCGCTCTCGGACAGACTGTCTCCTACGAGCAGTACTTC. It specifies CSALGQTVSYEQYF.

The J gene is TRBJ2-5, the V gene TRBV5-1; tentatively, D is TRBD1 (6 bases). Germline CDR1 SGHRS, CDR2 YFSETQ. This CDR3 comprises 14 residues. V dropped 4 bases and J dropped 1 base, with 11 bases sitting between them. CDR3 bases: TGCGCCAGCAGCCCGGGGACATTCCAAGAGACCCAGTACTTC. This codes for CASSPGTFQETQYF. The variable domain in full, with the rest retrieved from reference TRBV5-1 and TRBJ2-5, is KAGVTQTPRYLIKTRGQQVTLSCSPISGHRSVSWYQQTPGQGLQFLFEYFSETQRNKGNFPGRFSGRQFSNSRSEMNVSTLELGDSALYLCASSPGTFQETQYFGPGTRLLVL.